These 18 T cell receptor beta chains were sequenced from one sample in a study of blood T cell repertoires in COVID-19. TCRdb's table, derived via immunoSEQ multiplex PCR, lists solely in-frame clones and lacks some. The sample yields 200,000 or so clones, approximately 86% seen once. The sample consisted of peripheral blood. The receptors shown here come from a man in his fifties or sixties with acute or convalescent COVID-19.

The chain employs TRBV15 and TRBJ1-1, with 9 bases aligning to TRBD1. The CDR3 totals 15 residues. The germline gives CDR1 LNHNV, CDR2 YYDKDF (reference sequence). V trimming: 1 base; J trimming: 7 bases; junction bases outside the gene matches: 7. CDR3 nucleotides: TGTGCCACCAGCAGAGTTATGGGGACAGGGTTTGAAGCTTTCTTT. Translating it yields CATSRVMGTGFEAFF.

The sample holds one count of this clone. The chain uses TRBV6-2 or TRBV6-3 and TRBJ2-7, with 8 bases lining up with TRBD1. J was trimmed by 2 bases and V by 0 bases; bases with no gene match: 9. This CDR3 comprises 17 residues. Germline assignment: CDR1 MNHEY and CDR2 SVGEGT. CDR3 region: CASSYSIPNRGAYEQYF. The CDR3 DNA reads TGTGCCAGCAGTTACTCGATCCCGAACAGGGGGGCCTACGAGCAGTACTTC.

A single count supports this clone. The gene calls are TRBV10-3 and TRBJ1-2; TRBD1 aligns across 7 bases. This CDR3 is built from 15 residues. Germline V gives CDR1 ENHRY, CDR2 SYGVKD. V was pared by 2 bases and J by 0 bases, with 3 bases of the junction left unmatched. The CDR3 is CAISEQGTANYGYTF. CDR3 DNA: TGTGCCATCAGTGAGCAGGGGACAGCTAACTATGGCTACACCTTC.

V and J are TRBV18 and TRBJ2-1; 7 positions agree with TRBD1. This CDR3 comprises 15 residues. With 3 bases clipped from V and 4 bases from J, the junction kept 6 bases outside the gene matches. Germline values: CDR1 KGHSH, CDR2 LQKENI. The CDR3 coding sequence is TGTGCCAGCTCACCTAGGACAGGAGAATACAATGAGCAGTTCTTC. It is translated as CASSPRTGEYNEQFF.

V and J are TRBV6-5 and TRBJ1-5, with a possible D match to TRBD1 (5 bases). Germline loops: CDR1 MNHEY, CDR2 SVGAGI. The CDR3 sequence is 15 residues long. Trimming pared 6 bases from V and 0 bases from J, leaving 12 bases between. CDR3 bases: TGTGCCAGCAGGATCAGGGAATATAGCAATCAGCCCCAGCATTTT. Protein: CASRIREYSNQPQHF.

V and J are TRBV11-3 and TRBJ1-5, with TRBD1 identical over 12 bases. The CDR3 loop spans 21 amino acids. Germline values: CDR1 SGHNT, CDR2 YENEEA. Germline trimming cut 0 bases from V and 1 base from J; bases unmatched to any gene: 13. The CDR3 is CASSLEVPGDRGRRSNQPQHF. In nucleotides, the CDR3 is TGTGCCAGCAGCTTAGAGGTCCCGGGGGACAGGGGGCGTAGAAGCAATCAGCCCCAGCATTTT.

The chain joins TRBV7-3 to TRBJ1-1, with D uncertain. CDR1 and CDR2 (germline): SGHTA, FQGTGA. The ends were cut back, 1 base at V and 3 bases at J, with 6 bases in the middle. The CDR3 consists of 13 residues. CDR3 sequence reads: CASSLIRDTEAFF. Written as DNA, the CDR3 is TGTGCCAGCAGCTTAATTCGGGACACTGAAGCTTTCTTT.

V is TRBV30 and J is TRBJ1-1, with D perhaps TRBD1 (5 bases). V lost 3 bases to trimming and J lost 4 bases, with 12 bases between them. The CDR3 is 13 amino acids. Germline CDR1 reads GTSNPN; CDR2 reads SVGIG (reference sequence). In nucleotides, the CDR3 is TGTGCCTGGAGGACAGCTCCAAGCACTGAAGCTTTCTTT. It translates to CAWRTAPSTEAFF.

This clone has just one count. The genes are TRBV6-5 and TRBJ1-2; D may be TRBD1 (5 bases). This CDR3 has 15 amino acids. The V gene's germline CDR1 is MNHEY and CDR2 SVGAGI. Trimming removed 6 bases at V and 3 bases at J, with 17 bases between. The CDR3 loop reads CASSADSGRYYGYTF. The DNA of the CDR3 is TGTGCCAGCAGCGCCGACAGCGGGCGCTACTATGGCTACACCTTC.

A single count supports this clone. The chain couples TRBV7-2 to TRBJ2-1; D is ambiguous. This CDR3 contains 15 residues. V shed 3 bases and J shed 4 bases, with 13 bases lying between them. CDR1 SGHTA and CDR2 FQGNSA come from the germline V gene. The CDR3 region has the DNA TGTGCCAGCAGCTTCGACTCCCAGTCTTACAATGAGCAGTTCTTC. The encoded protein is CASSFDSQSYNEQFF.

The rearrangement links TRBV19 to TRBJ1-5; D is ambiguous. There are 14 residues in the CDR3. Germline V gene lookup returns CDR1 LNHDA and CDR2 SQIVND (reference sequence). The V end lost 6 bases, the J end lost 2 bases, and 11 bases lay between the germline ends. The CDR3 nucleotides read TGTGCCAGTAGCCCTAACAGTGGCAATCAGCCCCAGCATTTT. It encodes CASSPNSGNQPQHF.

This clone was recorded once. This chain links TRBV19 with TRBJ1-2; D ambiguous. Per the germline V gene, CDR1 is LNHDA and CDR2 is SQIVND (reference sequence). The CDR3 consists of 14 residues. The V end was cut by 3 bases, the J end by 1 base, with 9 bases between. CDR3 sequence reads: CASSILPGNYGYTF. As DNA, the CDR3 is TGTGCCAGTAGTATTTTGCCCGGTAACTATGGCTACACCTTC.

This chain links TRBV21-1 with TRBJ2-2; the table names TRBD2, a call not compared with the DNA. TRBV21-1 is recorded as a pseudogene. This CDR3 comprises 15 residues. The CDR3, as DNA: TGTGCCAGCAGCAAAGTGTCCGGGGGTCACGGGGAGCTGTTTTTT. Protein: CASSKVSGGHGELFF.

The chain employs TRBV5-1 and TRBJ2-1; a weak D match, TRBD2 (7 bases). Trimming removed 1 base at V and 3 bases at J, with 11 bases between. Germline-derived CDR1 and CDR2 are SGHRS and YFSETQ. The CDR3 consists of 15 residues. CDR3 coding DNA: TGCGCCAGCAGCTTGACGGGGGGCTTCTACAATGAGCAGTTCTTC. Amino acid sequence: CASSLTGGFYNEQFF.

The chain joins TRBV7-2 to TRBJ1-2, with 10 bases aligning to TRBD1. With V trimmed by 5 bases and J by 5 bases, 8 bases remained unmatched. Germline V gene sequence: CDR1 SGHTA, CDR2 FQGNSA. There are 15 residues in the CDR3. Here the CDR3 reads CASSRRGTGVYGYTF. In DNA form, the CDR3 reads TGTGCCAGCAGCCGGCGGGGGACAGGGGTGTATGGCTACACCTTC.

CDR3 sequence (DNA): TGTGCCAGCAGCGTGGGGGGATTTTACAATGAGCAGTTCTTC. Its protein product is CASSVGGFYNEQFF. This sequence joins TRBV9 and TRBJ2-1, with D possibly matching TRBD2 (6 bases). CDR1 is SGDLS, CDR2 YYNGEE, per germline. The CDR3 contains 14 residues. The V end was cut by 2 bases, the J end by 4 bases, with 10 bases between. Filled out from reference TRBV9 and TRBJ2-1, the complete variable domain reads DSGVTQTPKHLITATGQRVTLRCSPRSGDLSVYWYQQSLDQGLQFLIQYYNGEERAKGNILERFSAQQFPDLHSELNLSSLELGDSALYFCASSVGGFYNEQFFGPGTRLTVL.

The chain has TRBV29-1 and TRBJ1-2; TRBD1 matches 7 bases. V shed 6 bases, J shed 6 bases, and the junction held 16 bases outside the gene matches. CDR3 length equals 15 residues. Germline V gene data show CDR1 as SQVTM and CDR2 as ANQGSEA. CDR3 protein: CSVATLSPTGNGYTF. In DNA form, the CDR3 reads TGCAGCGTGGCTACCTTAAGCCCGACAGGGAATGGCTACACCTTC.

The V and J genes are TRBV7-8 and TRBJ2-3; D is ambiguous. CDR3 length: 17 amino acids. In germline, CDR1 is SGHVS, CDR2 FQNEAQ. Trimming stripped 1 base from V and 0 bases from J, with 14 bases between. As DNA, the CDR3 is TGTGCCAGCAGCTTAGGTCTCTTTCAGGCTAGCACAGATACGCAGTATTTT. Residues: CASSLGLFQASTDTQYF.